The 9 T cell receptor beta chains below were found in one sample sequenced in a study of T-cell reconstitution after alpha-beta-depleted transplantation in children. Unique molecular identifiers were incorporated into the prepared TCRbeta library. TCRdb used MiXCR to reprocess the PCR reads, holding one entry per CDR3 protein. Of a few hundred thousand distinct CDR3 sequences in the sample, over 20% were seen once. The source was PBMCs, collected before TCRalphabeta/CD19-depleted stem cell transplant. These receptors all stem from a boy younger than two with Wiskott-Aldrich syndrome, due to receive a stem cell transplant.

The rearrangement links TRBV5-1 to TRBJ2-3, with 8 nucleotides matching TRBD1. The CDR3 has 16 residues. CDR1 and CDR2 (germline): SGHRS, YFSETQ. The V gene end was trimmed by 0 bases and the J gene end by 1 base; junction bases not matched to a gene: 4. The CDR3 is CASSLDSGQGTDTQYF. DNA for the CDR3: TGCGCCAGCAGCTTGGATTCGGGACAGGGCACAGATACGCAGTATTTT.

In this sample, this clonotype turned up a few times. J is TRBJ2-7 and V is TRBV30; possibly TRBD1 or TRBD2 for D (5 bases each). CDR1 is GTSNPN, CDR2 SVGIG, per germline (reference sequence). Trimming stripped 2 bases from V and 7 bases from J, with 9 bases between. The CDR3 spans 11 residues. This CDR3 is CAWSSEGEQYF. DNA for the CDR3: TGTGCCTGGAGTAGCGAGGGGGAGCAGTACTTC.

This clonotype has a handful of counts. The chain is built from TRBV5-1 and TRBJ1-1; TRBD1 agrees at 8 bases. V trimming: 0 bases; J trimming: 3 bases; junction bases outside the gene matches: 7. The CDR3 is made up of 16 amino acids. CDR1 is SGHRS and CDR2 is YFSETQ in the germline V gene. This CDR3 reads CASSLDRGNVYTEAFF. The CDR3 region has the DNA TGCGCCAGCAGCTTGGACAGGGGGAATGTCTACACTGAAGCTTTCTTT.

This chain connects TRBV9 to TRBJ2-7, with 9 bases fitting TRBD1. J was trimmed by 6 bases and V by 0 bases; bases with no gene match: 7. The CDR3 loop spans 15 amino acids. Germline V gene lookup returns CDR1 SGDLS and CDR2 YYNGEE. CDR3 sequence (DNA): TGTGCCAGCAGCGTAGTTGGGACAGGGTCTTCCGAGCAGTACTTC. This translates into CASSVVGTGSSEQYF.

This clonotype was seen only a few times. The chain has TRBV6-1 and TRBJ2-4, with TRBD2 identical over 8 bases. CDR3 length equals 15 residues. The germline V gene has CDR1 MNHNS and CDR2 SASEGT. Trimming cost V 6 bases and J 0 bases; bases outside gene matches: 4. DNA for the CDR3: TGTGCCAGCAGCCCGGGACTAGGAGCCAAAAACATTCAGTACTTC. It translates to CASSPGLGAKNIQYF.

This clonotype was picked up a small number of times. This chain connects TRBV27 to TRBJ1-6, with D hard to call. The CDR3 covers 13 residues. Trimming took 3 bases from V and 9 from J, leaving 9 bases between them. CDR1 and CDR2 (germline): MNHEY, SMNVEV (reference sequence). The CDR3, as DNA: TGTGCCAGCAGTTTCCGGGAGAGTTCACCCCTCCACTTT. This translates into CASSFRESSPLHF.

This clonotype has only one observation. The chain links TRBV5-1 to TRBJ1-1; a possible D gene is TRBD1 (6 bases). Germline lookup yields CDR1 SGHRS and CDR2 YFSETQ. The CDR3 is 13 residues long. Trimming left V 4 bases short and J 1 base short, with 8 bases between. CDR3: CASSGRGNTEAFF. DNA for the CDR3: TGCGCCAGCAGCGGCAGGGGGAACACTGAAGCTTTCTTT.

This clonotype was found a few times. The genes are TRBV30 and TRBJ1-2, with a possible D match to TRBD1 (5 bases). The V and J ends lost 0 bases and 8 bases respectively, with 13 bases between them. The CDR3 spans 13 residues. Germline CDR1 reads GTSNPN; CDR2 reads SVGIG (reference sequence). CDR3 DNA sequence: TGTGCCTGGAGTGTACAGGATGGTCAGGGCTACACCTTC. Its translation is CAWSVQDGQGYTF.

The chain carries TRBV5-1 and TRBJ2-1; possible D gene TRBD2, 5 bases. CDR1 is SGHRS and CDR2 is YFSETQ in the germline V gene. V lost 0 bases to trimming and J lost 3 bases, with 10 bases between them. This CDR3 is 15 amino acids long. CDR3 DNA sequence: TGCGCCAGCAGCTTGGGGGGAGAAGGCTACAATGAGCAGTTCTTC. Its protein is CASSLGGEGYNEQFF. The variable domain in full, completed from reference TRBV5-1 and TRBJ2-1, reads KAGVTQTPRYLIKTRGQQVTLSCSPISGHRSVSWYQQTPGQGLQFLFEYFSETQRNKGNFPGRFSGRQFSNSRSEMNVSTLELGDSALYLCASSLGGEGYNEQFFGPGTRLTVL.